This TCR beta chain was recovered during a study of regulatory T cells in long-lasting Graves disease. Investigators prepared the TCR beta libraries by applying iRepertoire HTBI primers and Arm-PCR of CDR3 regions. TCRdb re-called the multiplex PCR reads through MiXCR, storing one row per CDR3 protein. The repertoire holds around 450,000 distinct CDR3 sequences, with 14% to 15% as singletons. The CDR3 loop spans 16 amino acids. V lost 5 bases and J lost 4, with 20 bases in between. Germline CDR1 SGHNT, CDR2 YENEEA. This clonotype was counted ten times or more. Its antigen remains unknown. The time point here: newly diagnosed GD, antithyroid drugs for less than 3 months. Researchers made the TCR library from RNA that was extracted from PBMCs. Study-level results: Persistent disease exhibited a predilection for TRBV28, TRBJ1-2 and TRBJ2-5.

These data are also associated with another study on T cells in Graves' hyperthyroidism and ophthalmopathy. This second study notes: Clonotypes that were expanded in thyroid above 0.001 mostly appeared in blood too. The model made its ophthalmopathy prediction, and onset followed a median approximately 7 months later.

The sequencing here drew on peripheral blood mononuclear cells (PBMCs), taken at new diagnosis, from a patient treated with antithyroid drugs. V and J are TRBV11-3 and TRBJ1-1; unclear D gene. The receptor comes from a woman aged 40 to 50 with Graves disease. The CDR3 is CASSRFDTPWSTEAFF. CDR3 coding DNA: TGTGCCAGCAGCCGTTTCGACACGCCCTGGAGCACTGAAGCTTTCTTT.